The text below deals with one T cell receptor beta chain. The data derive from a study of blood T cells in healthy people across ages. From germline, CDR1 is DFQATT and CDR2 SNEGSKA (reference sequence). The CDR3 is 17 residues long. With 1 base clipped from V and 3 bases from J, the junction kept 9 bases outside the gene matches. A second PCR of 7 to 11 cycles used a sample-barcoded 5' primer and a J-beta primer mix. Via MiXCR, TCRdb re-called the 5' RACE reads, giving one row per CDR3 protein. The sample has 800,000 to 950,000 distinct CDR3 sequences, 25% to 30% seen once; the top ten hold about 9.4%. This sample also appeared in a second study, on T cells of mothers and their children.

The source of this sequence is a woman aged 35 to 49 in good health. The chain links TRBV20-1 to TRBJ2-2; the match to TRBD2 covers 9 bases. Source material: blood. The DNA of the CDR3 is TGCAGTGCTAGAGCCCTCATGCGGGGGGGATACACCGGGGAGCTGTTTTTT. Translation gives CSARALMRGGYTGELFF.